A single T cell receptor beta chain is shown here with its context. This clonotype was counted at least ten times. Its specific antigen is unknown. No much larger clone exists at a distance of one base, and base qualities are not known. What this sample's treatment or condition label stands for: PENTA 11 planned treatment interruption arm or continuous ART arm. The participants, all children from the United Kingdom aged 2 to 15 years, had been on at least three-drug ART for a minimum of 24 weeks. The study required cryopreserved PBMCs containing at least 5 million viable cells, and a few candidate patients were excluded because of low viable PBMC yield. Using a FACSAria III cell sorter, naive CD4+ CD45RA+ CD45RO- T cells were FACS-sorted out of thawed PBMCs. The sorted cells were fixed, and RNA was then extracted with the RNeasy FFPE kit and afterward with the RNeasy Micro kit. To prepare the library, 3' RACE was applied. TCR libraries were generated from RNA by a 3' RACE protocol incorporating unique molecular identifiers so that PCR amplification bias could be corrected. Amplicon libraries were pooled in groups of up to about 12 and sequenced on an Illumina MiSeq using v2 2x250 paired-end chemistry. In the original analysis: Reads were processed with Decombinator for assignment of V and J genes and CDR3, and barcode-based correction of errors and PCR bias was applied. Repertoires were subsampled to equal depth before Gini coefficients were calculated with the R ineq package. Three approaches were used to assess CDR3 similarity: GLIPH, Hamming distance and a shared triplet metric. In-frame beta chains were kept once TCRdb had trimmed the public reads at Q25 with fastp and called clones with MiXCR. CDR3 protein sequences are deduplicated, and each keeps its most common genes and DNA. These V and J calls rely on TCRdb rather than the paper's analysis. A total of about 40,000 distinct CDR3 sequences appear in this sample, approximately 6.1% of them only once. The ten largest make up more than 0.95% of the sample.

There are 12 amino acids in the CDR3, from cysteine to phenylalanine inclusive. The CDR3 DNA has 36 bases and is translated from base 1. From the germline V gene, CDR1 is SGHTA and CDR2 is FQGNSA. Trimming leaves V shorter by 8 bases and J shorter by 6 bases, with the junction holding 5 bases beyond the gene matches. This entry belongs to a study of HIV-infected children after antiretroviral therapy interruption (dated by TCRdb to about 2019). At the level of the whole study: Eight children were included: four on planned treatment interruption and four on continuous treatment, all with CD4+ count above 500 and viral load below 50 copies/ml. Recorded exposure to EBV and CMV was present in most of the participating children. In the interruption arm, samples were obtained at week 0, week 12, end of interruption (week 24 or 48), and about 3 years after study end. A median age of about 9.5 years was recorded in the interruption group, and a median age of 8 years was recorded in the continuous treatment group. Alongside thymic output measurements, TCR repertoires of children on planned treatment interruption were compared with TCR repertoires of children on continuous antiretroviral treatment. In the continuous-treatment arm, samples from corresponding weeks 0, 48 and 150 were analyzed. Results the study describes overall, beyond this receptor: An increase in the naive CD4+ Gini coefficient was observed by the end of treatment interruption, suggesting clonal expansion, and a return to baseline was observed by 3 years. Minor non-naive CD45RA+ populations such as EMRA or stem memory cells might have been included among the sorted CD45RA+ naive cells. For naive CD4+ repertoires of PTI patients, CDR3 sharing between time points dropped once interruption began, while many sequences were shared between the end of interruption and 3 years later. The small number of patients is a limitation, and caution is needed when interpreting the data.

The source was CD45RA+ CD4+ T cells from PBMCs, pooled from several time points, collected from a donor given antiretroviral therapy, either interrupted or continuous. What this sample's cell subset or site label stands for: naive CD4+ CD45RA+ CD45RO- T cells. The source is a pool of human donors with HIV. This sequence uses TRBV7-2 and TRBJ2-3; TRBD2 lines up with 7 middle nucleotides. The CDR3 amino acid sequence is: CASDRLADTQYF. The DNA sequence is TGTGCCAGCGACCGACTAGCTGATACGCAGTATTTT.